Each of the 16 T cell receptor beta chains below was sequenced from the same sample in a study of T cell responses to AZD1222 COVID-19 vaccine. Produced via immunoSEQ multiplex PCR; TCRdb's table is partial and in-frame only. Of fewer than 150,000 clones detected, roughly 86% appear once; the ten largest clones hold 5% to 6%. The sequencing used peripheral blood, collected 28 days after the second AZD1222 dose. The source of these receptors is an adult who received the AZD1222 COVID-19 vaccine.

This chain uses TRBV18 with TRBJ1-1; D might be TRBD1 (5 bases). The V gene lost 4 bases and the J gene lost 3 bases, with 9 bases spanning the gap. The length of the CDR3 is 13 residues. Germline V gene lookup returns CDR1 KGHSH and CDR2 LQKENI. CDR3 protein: CASSRDSHTEAFF. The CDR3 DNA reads TGTGCCAGCTCACGTGACAGTCACACTGAAGCTTTCTTT.

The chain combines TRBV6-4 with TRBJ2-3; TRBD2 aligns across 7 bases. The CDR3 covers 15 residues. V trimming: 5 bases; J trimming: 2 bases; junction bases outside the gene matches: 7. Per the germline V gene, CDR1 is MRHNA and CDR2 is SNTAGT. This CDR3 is CASSPGEGDTDTQYF. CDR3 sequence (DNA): TGTGCCAGCAGTCCCGGGGAGGGCGACACAGATACGCAGTATTTT.

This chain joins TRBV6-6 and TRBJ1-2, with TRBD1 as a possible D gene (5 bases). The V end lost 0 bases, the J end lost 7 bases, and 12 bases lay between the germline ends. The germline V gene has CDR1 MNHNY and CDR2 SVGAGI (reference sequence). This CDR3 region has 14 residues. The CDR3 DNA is TGTGCCAGCAGTTACTCGCGGGACGGACCTGGCTACACCTTC. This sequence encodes CASSYSRDGPGYTF.

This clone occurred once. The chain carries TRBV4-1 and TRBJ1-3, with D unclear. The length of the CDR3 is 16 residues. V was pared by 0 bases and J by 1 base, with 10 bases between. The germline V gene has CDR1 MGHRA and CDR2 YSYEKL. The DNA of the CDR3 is TGCGCCAGCAGCCAAGATGGGGTTGGATCTGGAAACACCATATATTTT. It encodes CASSQDGVGSGNTIYF.

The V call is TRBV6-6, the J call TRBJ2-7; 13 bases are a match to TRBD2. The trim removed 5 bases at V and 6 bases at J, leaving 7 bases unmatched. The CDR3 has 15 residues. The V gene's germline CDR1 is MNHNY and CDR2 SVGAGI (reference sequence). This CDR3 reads CASSGRTSGSAEQYF. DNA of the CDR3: TGTGCCAGCAGTGGGCGGACTAGCGGGAGTGCCGAGCAGTACTTC.

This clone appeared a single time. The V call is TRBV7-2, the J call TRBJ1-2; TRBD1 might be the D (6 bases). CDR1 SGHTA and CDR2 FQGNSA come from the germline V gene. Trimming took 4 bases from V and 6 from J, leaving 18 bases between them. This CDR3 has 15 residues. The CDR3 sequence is CASSSVFSGENGYTF. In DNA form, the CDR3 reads TGTGCCAGCAGCTCCGTATTTTCAGGGGAAAATGGCTACACCTTC.

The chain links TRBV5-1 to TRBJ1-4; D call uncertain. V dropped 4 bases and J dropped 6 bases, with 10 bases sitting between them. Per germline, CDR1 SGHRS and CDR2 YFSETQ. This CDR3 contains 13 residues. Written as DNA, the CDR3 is TGCGCCAGCAGCCCCCCGGACGATGAAAAACTGTTTTTT. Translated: CASSPPDDEKLFF.

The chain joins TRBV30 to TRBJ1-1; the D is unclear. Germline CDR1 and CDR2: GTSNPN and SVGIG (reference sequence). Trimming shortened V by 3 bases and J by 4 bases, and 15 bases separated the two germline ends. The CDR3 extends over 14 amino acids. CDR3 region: CAWSGLAFGTEAFF. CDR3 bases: TGTGCCTGGAGCGGGTTGGCGTTTGGCACTGAAGCTTTCTTT. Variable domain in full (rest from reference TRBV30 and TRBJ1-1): SQTIHQWPATLVQPVGSPLSLECTVEGTSNPNLYWYRQAAGRGLQLLFYSVGIGQISSEVPQNLSASRPQDRQFILSSKKLLLSDSGFYLCAWSGLAFGTEAFFGQGTRLTVV.

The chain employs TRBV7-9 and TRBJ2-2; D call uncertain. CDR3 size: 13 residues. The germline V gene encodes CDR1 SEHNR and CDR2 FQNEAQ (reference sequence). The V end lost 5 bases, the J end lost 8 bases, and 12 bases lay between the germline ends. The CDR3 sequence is CASSHGSAGELFF. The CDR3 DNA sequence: TGTGCCAGCAGCCACGGGTCGGCGGGGGAGCTGTTTTTT.

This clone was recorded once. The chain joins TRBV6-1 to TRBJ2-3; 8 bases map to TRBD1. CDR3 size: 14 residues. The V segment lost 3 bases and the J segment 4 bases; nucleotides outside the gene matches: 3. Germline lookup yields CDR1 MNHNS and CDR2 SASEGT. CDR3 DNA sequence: TGTGCCAGCAGTGACGGACAGGGCCCAGATACGCAGTATTTT. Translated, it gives CASSDGQGPDTQYF.

DNA for the CDR3: TGTGCCAGCAGTTACTCGACAGGGTACGGAACGGACACCATATATTTT. Protein product: CASSYSTGYGTDTIYF. The chain links TRBV6-6 to TRBJ1-3, with TRBD1 matching over 7 bases. CDR1 and CDR2 from the germline V gene are MNHNY and SVGAGI (reference sequence). The CDR3 consists of 16 residues. J was trimmed by 8 bases and V by 0 bases; bases with no gene match: 10.

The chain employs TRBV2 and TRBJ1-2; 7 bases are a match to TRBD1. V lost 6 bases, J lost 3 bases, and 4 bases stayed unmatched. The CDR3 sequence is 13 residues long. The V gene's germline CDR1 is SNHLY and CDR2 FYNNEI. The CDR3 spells CASSSQGDYGYTF. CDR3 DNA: TGTGCCAGCAGCTCTCAGGGGGACTATGGCTACACCTTC. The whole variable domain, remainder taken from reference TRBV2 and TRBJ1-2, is EPEVTQTPSHQVTQMGQEVILRCVPISNHLYFYWYRQILGQKVEFLVSFYNNEISEKSEIFDDQFSVERPDGSNFTLKIRSTKLEDSAMYFCASSSQGDYGYTFGSGTRLTVV.

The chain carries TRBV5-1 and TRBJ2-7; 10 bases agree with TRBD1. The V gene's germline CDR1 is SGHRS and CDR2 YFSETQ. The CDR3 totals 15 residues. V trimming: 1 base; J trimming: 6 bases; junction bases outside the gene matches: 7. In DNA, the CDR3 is TGCGCCAGCAGCTTGCGACAGGGGGCTAAGAGCGAGCAGTACTTC. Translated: CASSLRQGAKSEQYF.

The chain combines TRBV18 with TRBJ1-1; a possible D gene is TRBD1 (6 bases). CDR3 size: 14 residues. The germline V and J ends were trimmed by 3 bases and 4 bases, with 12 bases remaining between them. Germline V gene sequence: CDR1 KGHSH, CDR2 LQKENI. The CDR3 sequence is CASSPTGFSTEAFF. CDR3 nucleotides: TGTGCCAGCTCACCGACAGGTTTTTCCACTGAAGCTTTCTTT.

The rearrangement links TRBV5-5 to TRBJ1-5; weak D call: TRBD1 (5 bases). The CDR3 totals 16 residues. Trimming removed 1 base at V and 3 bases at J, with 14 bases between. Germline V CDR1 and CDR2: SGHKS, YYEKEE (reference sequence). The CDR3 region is CASSLSEGRNNQPQHF. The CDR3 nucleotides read TGTGCCAGCAGCTTGAGTGAGGGACGGAACAATCAGCCCCAGCATTTT.

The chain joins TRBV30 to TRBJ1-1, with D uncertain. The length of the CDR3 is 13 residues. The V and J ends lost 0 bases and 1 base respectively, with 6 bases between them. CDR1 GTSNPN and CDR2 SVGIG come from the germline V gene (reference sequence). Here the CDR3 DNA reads TGTGCCTGGAGTGTACGGGAGAACACTGAAGCTTTCTTT. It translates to CAWSVRENTEAFF. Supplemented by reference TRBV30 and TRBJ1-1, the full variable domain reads SQTIHQWPATLVQPVGSPLSLECTVEGTSNPNLYWYRQAAGRGLQLLFYSVGIGQISSEVPQNLSASRPQDRQFILSSKKLLLSDSGFYLCAWSVRENTEAFFGQGTRLTVV.